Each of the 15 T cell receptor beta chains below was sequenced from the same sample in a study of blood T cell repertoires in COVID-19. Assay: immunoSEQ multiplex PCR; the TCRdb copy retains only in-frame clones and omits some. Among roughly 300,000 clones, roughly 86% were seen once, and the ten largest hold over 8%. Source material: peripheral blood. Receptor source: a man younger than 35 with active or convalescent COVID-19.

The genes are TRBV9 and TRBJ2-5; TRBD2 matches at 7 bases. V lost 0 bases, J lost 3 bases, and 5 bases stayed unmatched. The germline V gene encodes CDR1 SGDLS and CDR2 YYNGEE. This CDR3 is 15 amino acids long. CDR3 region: CASSVVGGFEETQYF. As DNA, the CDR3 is TGTGCCAGCAGCGTAGTGGGGGGGTTTGAAGAGACCCAGTACTTC.

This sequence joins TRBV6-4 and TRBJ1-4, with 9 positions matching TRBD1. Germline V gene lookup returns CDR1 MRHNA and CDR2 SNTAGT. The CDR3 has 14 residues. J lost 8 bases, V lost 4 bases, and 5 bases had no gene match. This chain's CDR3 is CASSGPGQGEKLFF. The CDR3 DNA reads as TGTGCCAGCAGTGGGCCGGGACAGGGCGAAAAACTGTTTTTT.

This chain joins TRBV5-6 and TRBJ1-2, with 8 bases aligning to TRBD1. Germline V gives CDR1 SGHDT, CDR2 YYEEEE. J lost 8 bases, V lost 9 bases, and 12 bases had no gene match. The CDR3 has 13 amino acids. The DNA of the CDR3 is TGTGCCACCAGAAATCAGGGGGCGGGGGGCTACACCTTC. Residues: CATRNQGAGGYTF.

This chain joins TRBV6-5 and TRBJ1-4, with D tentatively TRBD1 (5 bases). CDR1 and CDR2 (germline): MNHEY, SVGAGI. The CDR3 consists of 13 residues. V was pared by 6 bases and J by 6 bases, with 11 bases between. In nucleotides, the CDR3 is TGTGCCAGCAGCTGGGGCCGACATGAAAAACTGTTTTTT. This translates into CASSWGRHEKLFF.

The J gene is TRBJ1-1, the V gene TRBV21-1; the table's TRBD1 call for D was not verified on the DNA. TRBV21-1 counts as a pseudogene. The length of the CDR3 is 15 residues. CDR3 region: CASSKARHTGSEAFF. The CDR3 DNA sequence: TGTGCCAGCAGCAAAGCTCGCCACACAGGGTCTGAAGCTTTCTTT.

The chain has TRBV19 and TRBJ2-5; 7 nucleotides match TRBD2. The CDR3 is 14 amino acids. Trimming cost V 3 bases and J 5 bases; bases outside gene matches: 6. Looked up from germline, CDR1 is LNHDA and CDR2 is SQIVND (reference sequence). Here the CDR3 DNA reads TGTGCCAGTAGTATTGGTGCGGGGGTGGAGACCCAGTACTTC. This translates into CASSIGAGVETQYF.

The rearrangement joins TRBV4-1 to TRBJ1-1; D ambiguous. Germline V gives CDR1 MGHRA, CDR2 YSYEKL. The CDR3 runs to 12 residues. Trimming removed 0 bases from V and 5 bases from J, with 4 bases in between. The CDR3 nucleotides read TGCGCCAGCAGCCAAGAACATACTGAAGCTTTCTTT. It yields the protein CASSQEHTEAFF.

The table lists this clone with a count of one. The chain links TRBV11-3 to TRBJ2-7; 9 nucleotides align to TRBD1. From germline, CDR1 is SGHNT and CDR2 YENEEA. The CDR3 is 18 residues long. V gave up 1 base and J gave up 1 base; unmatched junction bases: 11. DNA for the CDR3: TGTGCCAGCAGCTTAGTATGGGACAGGGTCTCGCTATCCTACGAGCAGTACTTC. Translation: CASSLVWDRVSLSYEQYF.

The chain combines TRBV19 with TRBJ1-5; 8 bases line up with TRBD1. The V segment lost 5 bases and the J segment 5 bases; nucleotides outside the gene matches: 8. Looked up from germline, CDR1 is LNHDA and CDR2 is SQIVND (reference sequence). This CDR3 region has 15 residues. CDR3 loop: CASSSRTGPDQPQHF. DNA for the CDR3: TGTGCCAGTAGTTCACGGACAGGGCCGGATCAGCCCCAGCATTTT.

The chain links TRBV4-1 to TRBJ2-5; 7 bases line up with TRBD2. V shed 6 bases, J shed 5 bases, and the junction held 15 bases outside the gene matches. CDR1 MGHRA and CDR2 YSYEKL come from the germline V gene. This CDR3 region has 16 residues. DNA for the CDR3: TGCGCCAGCAGTCCAGCGGGGTCGGGAGCGAGGGAGACCCAGTACTTC. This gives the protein CASSPAGSGARETQYF.

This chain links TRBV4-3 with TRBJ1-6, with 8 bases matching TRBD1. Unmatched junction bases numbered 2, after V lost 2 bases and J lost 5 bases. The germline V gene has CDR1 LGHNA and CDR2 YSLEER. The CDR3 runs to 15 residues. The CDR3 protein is CASSQRTGNNSPLHF. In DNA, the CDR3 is TGCGCCAGCAGCCAACGGACAGGGAATAATTCACCCCTCCACTTT.

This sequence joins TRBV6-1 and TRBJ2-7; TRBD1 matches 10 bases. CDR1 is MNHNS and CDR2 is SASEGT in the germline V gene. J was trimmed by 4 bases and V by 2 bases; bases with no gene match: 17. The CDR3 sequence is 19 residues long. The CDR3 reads CASSEPDGSWGQGIYEQYF. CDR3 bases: TGTGCCAGCAGTGAACCTGACGGTTCGTGGGGACAGGGGATTTACGAGCAGTACTTC.

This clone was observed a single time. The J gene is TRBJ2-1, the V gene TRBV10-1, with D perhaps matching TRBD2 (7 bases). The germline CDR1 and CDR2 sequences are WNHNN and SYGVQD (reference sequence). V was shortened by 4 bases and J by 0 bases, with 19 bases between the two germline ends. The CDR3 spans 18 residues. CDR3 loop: CASSGSRGGPSSYNEQFF. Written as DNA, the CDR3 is TGCGCCAGCAGTGGGTCGAGGGGGGGCCCGTCCTCCTACAATGAGCAGTTCTTC.

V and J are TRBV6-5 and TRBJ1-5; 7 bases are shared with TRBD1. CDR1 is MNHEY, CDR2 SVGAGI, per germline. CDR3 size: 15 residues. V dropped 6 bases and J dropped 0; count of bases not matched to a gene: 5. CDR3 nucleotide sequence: TGTGCCAGCAGAAAGACAGGGCCTAGCAATCAGCCCCAGCATTTT. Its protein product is CASRKTGPSNQPQHF.

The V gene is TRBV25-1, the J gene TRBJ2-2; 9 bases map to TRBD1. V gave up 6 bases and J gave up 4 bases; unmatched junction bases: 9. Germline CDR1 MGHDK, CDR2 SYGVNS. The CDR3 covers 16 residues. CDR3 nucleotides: TGTGCCAGCAGCCATTTGACAGGGGGAAGCACCGGGGAGCTGTTTTTT. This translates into CASSHLTGGSTGELFF.